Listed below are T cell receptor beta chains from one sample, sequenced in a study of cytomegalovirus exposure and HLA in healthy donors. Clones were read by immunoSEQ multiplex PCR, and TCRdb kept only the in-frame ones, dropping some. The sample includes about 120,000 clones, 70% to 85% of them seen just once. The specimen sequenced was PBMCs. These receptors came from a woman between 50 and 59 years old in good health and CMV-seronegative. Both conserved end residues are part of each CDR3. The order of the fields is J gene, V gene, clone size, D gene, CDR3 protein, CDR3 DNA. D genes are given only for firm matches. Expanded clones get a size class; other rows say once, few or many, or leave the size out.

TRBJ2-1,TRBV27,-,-,CASSPIKRDEQFF,TGTGCCAGCAGTCCTATTAAGAGGGATGAGCAGTTCTTC
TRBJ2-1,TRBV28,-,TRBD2,CASNPGTSGSSNEQFF,TGTGCCAGCAACCCGGGGACTAGCGGGAGCTCCAATGAGCAGTTCTTC
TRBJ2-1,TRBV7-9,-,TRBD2,CSSSPPLAAHEQFF,TGTTCCAGCAGCCCCCCCCTAGCGGCCCATGAGCAGTTCTTC
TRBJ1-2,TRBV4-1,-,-,CASSSESGIGYTF,TGCGCCAGCAGCAGCGAAAGCGGTATTGGCTACACCTTC
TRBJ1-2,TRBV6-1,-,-,CASIAGQLSRGYTF,TGTGCCAGCATTGCCGGACAGCTATCAAGGGGCTACACCTTC
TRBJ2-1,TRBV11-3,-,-,CASSLVSLDEQFF,TGTGCCAGCAGCTTAGTTAGCCTGGATGAGCAGTTCTTC
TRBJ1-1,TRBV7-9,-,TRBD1,CASSSLKQGAEAFF,TGTGCCAGCAGCTCTTTAAAACAGGGGGCTGAAGCTTTCTTT
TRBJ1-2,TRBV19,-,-,CASNPTGAPYGYTF,TGTGCCAGTAATCCCACAGGCGCTCCCTATGGCTACACCTTC
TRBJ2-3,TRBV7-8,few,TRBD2,CASSSTSGRDTQYF,TGTGCCAGCAGCTCGACTAGCGGGAGAGATACGCAGTATTTT
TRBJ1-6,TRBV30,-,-,CAWKGVSPLHF,TGTGCCTGGAAAGGGGTTTCACCCCTCCACTTT
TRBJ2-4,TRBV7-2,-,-,CASRRTRGMAKNIQYF,TGTGCCAGCAGGCGAACCAGGGGTATGGCCAAAAACATTCAGTACTTC
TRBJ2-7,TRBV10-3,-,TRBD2,CAIRVGLAYEQYF,TGTGCCATCAGAGTGGGACTAGCCTACGAGCAGTACTTC
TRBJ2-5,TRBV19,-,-,CASSILQETQYF,TGTGCCAGTAGTATCCTCCAAGAGACCCAGTACTTC
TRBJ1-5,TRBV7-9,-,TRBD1,CSSSKTPPGQRFNQPQHF,TGTTCCAGCAGCAAAACGCCACCGGGACAGCGATTTAATCAGCCCCAGCATTTT
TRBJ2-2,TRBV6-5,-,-,CASSYSAGFPGELFF,TGTGCCAGCAGTTACTCAGCAGGGTTCCCCGGGGAGCTGTTTTTT
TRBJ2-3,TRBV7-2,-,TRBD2,CASMRLGLGSSTDTQYF,TGTGCCAGCATGCGACTGGGACTAGGTTCTAGCACAGATACGCAGTATTTT
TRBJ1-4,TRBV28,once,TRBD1,CASRLGQENEKLFF,TGTGCCAGCCGTTTGGGACAGGAGAATGAAAAACTGTTTTTT
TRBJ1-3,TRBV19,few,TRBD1,CASSTDRGRNTIYF,TGTGCCAGTAGTACGGACAGGGGGCGAAACACCATATATTTT
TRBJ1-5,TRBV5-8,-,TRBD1,CASSFRTGDYEQPQHF,TGTGCCAGCAGCTTTCGGACAGGGGATTATGAACAGCCCCAGCATTTT
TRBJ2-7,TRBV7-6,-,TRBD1,CASSVAGQGISDEQYF,TGTGCCAGCAGCGTCGCCGGACAGGGGATTTCCGACGAGCAGTACTTC
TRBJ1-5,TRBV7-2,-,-,CASSTSGAQPQHF,TGTGCCAGCAGCACGTCAGGGGCTCAGCCCCAGCATTTT
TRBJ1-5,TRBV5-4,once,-,CASSLDADQPQHF,TGTGCCAGCAGCTTAGATGCGGATCAGCCCCAGCATTTT